This note documents a single TCR beta chain sequence. This entry belongs to a study of blood T cell repertoires in COVID-19. The CDR3 is 14 amino acids. V was pared by 3 bases and J by 2 bases, with 9 bases between. Looked up from germline, CDR1 is SGHDT and CDR2 is YYEEEE. Self-reported history from a screening survey and questionnaire set each donor's cohort. The authors' processing: Reference gene primer amplification gave estimated nucleated cell counts. The table came from immunoSEQ multiplex PCR; TCRdb's copy has only in-frame clones and leaves some out. From that table come the V and J calls and clone size; the DNA was used to work out D and trimming. This table holds over 300,000 clones, about nine tenths found once.

Input material: PBMCs or T cells enriched from blood (not recorded which). The genes are TRBV5-6 and TRBJ1-5, with TRBD1 as a possible D gene (5 bases). This TCR derives from a woman younger than 35 who had recovered from COVID-19. DNA for the CDR3: TGTGCCAGCAGCTGGGGCAGGGGCAATCAGCCCCAGCATTTT. The encoded protein is CASSWGRGNQPQHF.